The 30 T cell receptor beta chains listed next were all sequenced from one sample in a study of cytomegalovirus exposure and HLA in healthy donors. PCR primers comprised 60 Vbeta and 13 Jbeta primers. Measured with immunoSEQ multiplex PCR; TCRdb has only the in-frame clones, and not every one. The sample has approximately 82,000 clones; about 9.5% are singletons. The sample consisted of PBMCs. These receptors were collected from a man between 60 and 70 years old in good health and CMV-seropositive.

This clone was detected a few times. The V and J genes are TRBV5-1 and TRBJ1-1; D possibly corresponds to TRBD1 (5 bases). The ends were cut back, 2 bases at V and 1 base at J, with 18 bases in the middle. Germline-derived CDR1 and CDR2 are SGHRS and YFSETQ. The CDR3 has 17 residues. CDR3 region: CASSFSGWVGQNTEAFF. Written as DNA, the CDR3 is TGCGCCAGCAGCTTCAGTGGTTGGGTCGGACAGAACACTGAAGCTTTCTTT.

This clone was counted a few times. This chain uses TRBV9 with TRBJ1-5; the D is unclear. Germline V gene lookup returns CDR1 SGDLS and CDR2 YYNGEE. Trimming pared 3 bases from V and 0 bases from J, leaving 4 bases between. The CDR3 covers 13 residues. Here the CDR3 reads CASSESSNQPQHF. The CDR3 bases are TGTGCCAGCAGCGAGAGTAGCAATCAGCCCCAGCATTTT.

This clone showed up just a few times. The V and J genes are TRBV28 and TRBJ2-1, with 7 bases lining up with TRBD2. CDR3 length equals 15 residues. Germline CDR1 and CDR2: MDHEN and SYDVKM. Losses at the gene ends were 6 bases for V and 0 bases for J; bases not matched to a gene: 5. DNA of the CDR3: TGTGCCAGCAGCCCCACTAGCGACTCCTACAATGAGCAGTTCTTC. As protein: CASSPTSDSYNEQFF.

This clone turned up a few times. CDR3 in DNA: TGTGCCAGCAGATGGGGGGCAGGGGGCACTGAAGCTTTCTTT. Translated, it gives CASRWGAGGTEAFF. J is TRBJ1-1 and V is TRBV5-8, with 7 bases aligning to TRBD1. CDR3 length equals 14 residues. V shed 5 bases and J 4 bases; nucleotides not matched to a gene: 8. Germline V gene lookup returns CDR1 SGHTS and CDR2 YDEGEE.

In this sample, this clone turned up a few times. This chain connects TRBV27 to TRBJ1-6; 7 nucleotides agree with TRBD1. The ends lost 7 bases at V and 5 bases at J; junction bases unmatched: 5. Germline-derived CDR1 and CDR2 are MNHEY and SMNVEV (reference sequence). The CDR3 runs to 14 residues. This CDR3 reads CASKNQGDNSPLHF. DNA of the CDR3: TGTGCCAGCAAGAACCAGGGGGATAATTCACCCCTCCACTTT.

The chain recombines TRBV7-2 with TRBJ2-7; TRBD2 matches at 9 bases. The CDR3 loop spans 15 amino acids. With V trimmed by 5 bases and J by 2 bases, 7 bases remained unmatched. The germline V gene has CDR1 SGHTA and CDR2 FQGNSA. The CDR3 DNA is TGTGCCAGCAGCCAAGCGGGAGGCCTCACCTACGAGCAGTACTTC. Its translation is CASSQAGGLTYEQYF.

The rearrangement uses TRBV4-1 and TRBJ2-1; a possible D gene is TRBD1 (5 bases). CDR1 is MGHRA and CDR2 is YSYEKL in the germline V gene. V was cut by 0 bases and J by 15 bases, with 15 bases left in between. The CDR3 consists of 13 residues. The CDR3 coding sequence is TGCGCCAGCAGCCAAGAGATGGGGCAGGGCGGGTTCTTC. This codes for CASSQEMGQGGFF.

There are a few counts of this clone. This sequence joins TRBV19 and TRBJ2-6; 8 bases map to TRBD1. The CDR3 spans 15 residues. Germline trimming cut 4 bases from V and 4 bases from J; bases unmatched to any gene: 3. Germline V gene sequence: CDR1 LNHDA, CDR2 SQIVND (reference sequence). For the CDR3, the DNA is TGTGCCAGTAGTAGACAGGGGTTGGGGGCCAACGTCCTGACTTTC. It yields the protein CASSRQGLGANVLTF.

This clone was recorded a few times. This sequence joins TRBV29-1 and TRBJ2-1, with D uncertain. This CDR3 region has 12 residues. From germline, CDR1 is SQVTM and CDR2 ANQGSEA. V was pared by 7 bases and J by 1 base, with 8 bases between. CDR3 sequence reads: CSAPRSYNEQFF. Written as DNA, the CDR3 is TGCAGCGCCCCACGGTCCTACAATGAGCAGTTCTTC.

This rearrangement joins TRBV27 to TRBJ1-2; D is ambiguous. CDR1 is MNHEY, CDR2 SMNVEV, per germline (reference sequence). The CDR3 runs to 17 residues. V was shortened by 5 bases and J by 8 bases, with 27 bases between the two germline ends. The CDR3 nucleotides read TGTGCCAGCAGTCCCCTCTCGAATCCAGGCTATAGCGGAGGCTACACCTTC. This sequence encodes CASSPLSNPGYSGGYTF.

This clone has just a few counts. V usage is TRBV5-1 and J usage is TRBJ2-2; 7 bases align to TRBD1. The CDR3 runs 15 residues. The trim removed 3 bases at V and 5 bases at J, leaving 7 bases unmatched. The germline CDR1 and CDR2 sequences are SGHRS and YFSETQ. The CDR3 spells CASSWSAGGTGELFF. For the CDR3, the DNA is TGCGCCAGCAGCTGGTCGGCAGGGGGAACCGGGGAGCTGTTTTTT.

The genes are TRBV11-3 and TRBJ2-2; tentatively, D is TRBD2 (5 bases). The V and J ends lost 6 bases and 3 bases respectively, with 14 bases between them. The CDR3 is made up of 15 amino acids. CDR1 SGHNT and CDR2 YENEEA come from the germline V gene. CDR3 nucleotides: TGTGCCAGCAGTCCTAGGACCGGGGACACCGGGGAGCTGTTTTTT. Its protein product is CASSPRTGDTGELFF.

This clone was observed a few times. The rearrangement uses TRBV6-5 and TRBJ2-7, with 8 nucleotides matching TRBD2. V trimming: 6 bases; J trimming: 1 base; junction bases outside the gene matches: 8. Germline V gene lookup returns CDR1 MNHEY and CDR2 SVGAGI. CDR3 length: 15 residues. The CDR3 coding sequence is TGTGCCAGCAGCCACCCGGGGGGGCAGTCCTACGAGCAGTACGTC. Translated: CASSHPGGQSYEQYV.

The CDR3 sequence: CASSGGGPGYNEQFF. The CDR3 DNA is TGTGCCAGCAGCGGCGGGGGACCCGGATACAATGAGCAGTTCTTC. V is TRBV7-2 and J is TRBJ2-1; 7 positions match TRBD2. The CDR3 has 15 amino acids. CDR1 is SGHTA, CDR2 FQGNSA, per germline. The J segment lost 4 bases and the V segment lost 5 bases, leaving 8 bases of the junction unmatched.

This clone was seen a few times. The chain joins TRBV19 to TRBJ2-3; TRBD2 matches at 7 bases. After removal of 4 bases from V and 3 bases from J, the junction contained 10 bases not matched to a gene. Germline V gives CDR1 LNHDA, CDR2 SQIVND (reference sequence). The CDR3 totals 16 residues. CDR3 amino acids: CASSTPGRGGTDTQYF. The CDR3 nucleotides are TGTGCCAGTAGTACCCCAGGGAGGGGCGGAACAGATACGCAGTATTTT.

This chain connects TRBV10-3 to TRBJ1-1; weak D call: TRBD1 (6 bases). The V end lost 4 bases, the J end lost 3 bases, and 12 bases lay between the germline ends. This CDR3 contains 14 residues. Germline V CDR1 and CDR2: ENHRY, SYGVKD. The CDR3 sequence: CAISGWTDHTEAFF. In DNA, the CDR3 is TGTGCCATCAGTGGCTGGACAGACCACACTGAAGCTTTCTTT.

This chain connects TRBV28 to TRBJ1-4; the D is unclear. The V gene lost 6 bases and the J gene lost 4 bases, with 6 bases spanning the gap. The germline V gene encodes CDR1 MDHEN and CDR2 SYDVKM. This CDR3 is built from 12 residues. CDR3 amino acids: CASSWLNEKLFF. DNA of the CDR3: TGTGCCAGCAGCTGGCTTAATGAAAAACTGTTTTTT.

The V call is TRBV29-1, the J call TRBJ2-7, with D tentatively TRBD1 (5 bases). The V gene's germline CDR1 is SQVTM and CDR2 ANQGSEA. The CDR3 is made up of 14 amino acids. Trimming cost V 1 base and J 2 bases, with 12 bases left between them. CDR3 sequence (DNA): TGCAGCGTTGAAGGGGGCAGGCCGCCCTACGAGCAGTACTTC. Protein product: CSVEGGRPPYEQYF.

The chain joins TRBV11-3 to TRBJ2-2; D remains unclear. Trimming removed 4 bases from V and 2 bases from J, with 11 bases in between. The CDR3 contains 15 residues. The germline V gene encodes CDR1 SGHNT and CDR2 YENEEA. CDR3 loop: CASSSPWLNTGELFF. CDR3 DNA: TGTGCCAGCAGCTCCCCATGGCTTAACACCGGGGAGCTGTTTTTT.

In its sample, this clone was seen a few times. The rearrangement joins TRBV14 to TRBJ2-2; 8 bases match TRBD2. The CDR3 extends over 16 amino acids. Germline trimming cut 4 bases from V and 1 base from J; bases unmatched to any gene: 5. Per germline, CDR1 SGHDN and CDR2 FVKESK. The CDR3 spells CASSLLAGLNTGELFF. Here the CDR3 DNA reads TGTGCCAGCAGCCTCCTAGCGGGCTTGAACACCGGGGAGCTGTTTTTT. The full variable domain, its missing parts supplied by reference TRBV14 and TRBJ2-2, is EAGVTQFPSHSVIEKGQTVTLRCDPISGHDNLYWYRRVMGKEIKFLLHFVKESKQDESGMPNNRFLAERTGGTYSTLKVQPAELEDSGVYFCASSLLAGLNTGELFFGEGSRLTVL.

This clone showed up just a few times. Within the sample, other DNA sequences also encode this same CDR3. The rearrangement joins TRBV5-1 to TRBJ1-5; D gene ambiguous. The CDR3 length is 15 residues. CDR1 is SGHRS, CDR2 YFSETQ, per germline. V dropped 0 bases and J dropped 1 base, with 8 bases sitting between them. As DNA, the CDR3 is TGCGCCAGCAGCTTGGGGGGAGGGAGCAATCAGCCCCAGCATTTT. This codes for CASSLGGGSNQPQHF.

V is TRBV28 and J is TRBJ2-7, with TRBD1 matching 8 bases. Germline lookup yields CDR1 MDHEN and CDR2 SYDVKM. Trimming cost V 6 bases and J 2 bases; bases outside gene matches: 9. This CDR3 region has 15 residues. The DNA for the CDR3 is TGTGCCAGCAGCCGTCAGGCGGGACAGGCCTACGAGCAGTACTTC. Translating gives CASSRQAGQAYEQYF.

This clone was detected only a few times. For the CDR3, the DNA is TGTGCCAGCAGCTCTGGACAGGGAGGATCTGAAGCTTTCTTT. This sequence encodes CASSSGQGGSEAFF. This chain links TRBV7-3 with TRBJ1-1; 8 bases are shared with TRBD1. The CDR3 is 14 amino acids. Trimming at V came to 4 bases and at J to 6 bases, leaving 7 bases not matched to a gene. From germline, CDR1 is SGHTA and CDR2 FQGTGA.

This clone was detected a few times. J is TRBJ2-1 and V is TRBV5-5; 7 nucleotides line up with TRBD2. The V segment lost 5 bases and the J segment 3 bases; nucleotides outside the gene matches: 8. CDR3 size: 15 residues. CDR1 is SGHKS and CDR2 is YYEKEE in the germline V gene (reference sequence). The CDR3 reads CASSGWERDYNEQFF. CDR3 nucleotide sequence: TGTGCCAGCAGTGGGTGGGAGCGGGACTACAATGAGCAGTTCTTC.

Only a few counts were recorded for this clone. The chain combines TRBV29-1 with TRBJ2-3, with 9 bases that match TRBD1. The CDR3 covers 13 residues. Germline V gene lookup returns CDR1 SQVTM and CDR2 ANQGSEA. The V gene end was trimmed by 4 bases and the J gene end by 5 bases; junction bases not matched to a gene: 4. The CDR3 loop reads CSVGQGEGDTQYF. Written as DNA, the CDR3 is TGCAGCGTTGGACAGGGGGAGGGAGATACGCAGTATTTT.

The genes are TRBV7-3 and TRBJ2-2, with TRBD2 identical over 14 bases. J lost 4 bases, V lost 4 bases, and 11 bases had no gene match. CDR3 length: 19 residues. Looked up from germline, CDR1 is SGHTA and CDR2 is FQGTGA. Written as DNA, the CDR3 is TGTGCCAGCAGCTCCCCCGGGACTAGCGGGAGTACCGGCACCGGGGAGCTGTTTTTT. Translating gives CASSSPGTSGSTGTGELFF.

In this sample, this clone turned up a few times. The V and J genes are TRBV29-1 and TRBJ1-1, with 8 bases identical to TRBD1. The V and J ends lost 4 bases and 0 bases, in that order; junction bases with no gene match: 4. The length of the CDR3 is 14 residues. Germline V lookup: CDR1 SQVTM, CDR2 ANQGSEA. The CDR3 region is CSVVTGALNTEAFF. The DNA for the CDR3 is TGCAGCGTTGTGACAGGGGCGTTGAACACTGAAGCTTTCTTT.

This chain connects TRBV10-3 to TRBJ2-7; D is ambiguous. V lost 2 bases and J 4 bases, leaving 6 bases between the germline ends. The CDR3 extends over 12 amino acids. Germline values: CDR1 ENHRY, CDR2 SYGVKD. The CDR3 coding sequence is TGTGCCATCAGTGAGGGAGATTACGAGCAGTACGTC. Its translation: CAISEGDYEQYV.

The rearrangement uses TRBV2 and TRBJ2-1, with TRBD1 matching 7 bases. With 10 bases clipped from V and 6 bases from J, the junction kept 6 bases outside the gene matches. Germline V gene data show CDR1 as SNHLY and CDR2 as FYNNEI. CDR3 length: 12 residues. CDR3 in DNA: TGTGCCACCACCCCAGGGGGCAATGAGCAGTTCTTC. This encodes CATTPGGNEQFF.

CDR3 region: CASSASGYYEQYF. DNA for the CDR3: TGTGCCAGCAGTGCGTCGGGGTACTACGAGCAGTACTTC. The chain joins TRBV2 to TRBJ2-5; possible D gene TRBD2, 5 bases. TRBJ2-7 explains the end of the DNA better; the J call may be wrong. CDR3 length: 13 residues. Germline CDR1 is SNHLY and CDR2 is FYNNEI.